This T cell receptor (beta chain) was captured by sequencing in a study of cytomegalovirus exposure and HLA in healthy donors. Trimming removed 5 bases at V and 3 bases at J, with 14 bases between. There are 13 residues in the CDR3. Germline values: CDR1 SQVTM, CDR2 ANQGSEA. As for this clone: Its antigen is unidentified.

General study findings and limits: Segments of the TCR beta V type were, in most cases, productive about 90% or about 30% of the time in an earlier analysis. Sequencing probably produced one cluster of sequence variants that were highly shared.

The PCR was carried out with 60 Vbeta primers and 13 Jbeta primers. The data were produced by immunoSEQ multiplex PCR, yet TCRdb's version contains in-frame clones alone and is incomplete. This table holds over 130,000 clones, roughly 72% found once. Sequenced sample: PBMCs. The chain links TRBV29-1 to TRBJ2-7; D not certain. This clonotype originated in a man aged 40-49 years in good health and CMV-seronegative. DNA of the CDR3: TGCAGCGTTATCACCGGGTCATACTACGAGCAGTACTTC. Translating it yields CSVITGSYYEQYF.